Given below is one TCR beta chain in context. This entry is derived from a study of T cell responses to AZD1222 COVID-19 vaccine. The CDR3 covers 18 residues. Germline CDR1 is LNHDA and CDR2 is SQIVND (reference sequence). Trimming took 5 bases from V and 3 from J; bases not matched to a gene: 8. The assay was immunoSEQ multiplex PCR, and TCRdb's table has in-frame clones only and misses some. Seen here are 110,000 to 150,000 clones, roughly nine tenths observed once, and the top ten hold more than 3%. The sequence was collected from an adult in good health. Sequenced material: peripheral blood, taken on day 0 of AZD1222 vaccination. This chain uses TRBV19 with TRBJ2-2, with 14 positions matching TRBD2. The CDR3 sequence: CASSPKVGLAGDTGELFF. In DNA form, the CDR3 reads TGTGCCAGTAGTCCGAAGGTGGGACTAGCGGGAGACACCGGGGAGCTGTTTTTT.